These T cell receptor beta chains were read from a single sample in a study of cytomegalovirus exposure and HLA in healthy donors. Clones were sequenced by immunoSEQ multiplex PCR, and TCRdb holds only the in-frame ones, with some missing. This table holds roughly 140,000 clones. Specimen: PBMCs. These receptors came from a male donor in good health and CMV-seronegative. Each CDR3 is given with its conserved first and last residue.

v_gene | CDR3aa
TRBV29-1 | CSVWSGTGATYEQYF
TRBV6-6 | CASTQQGGVYGNTIYF
TRBV2 | CASSERGPAFF
TRBV5-1 | CASRTWAGAGTSGIYEQYF
TRBV20-1 | CSARRGGEAFF
TRBV9 | CASSVVGSSLGGRPGELFF
TRBV5-1 | CASSDDSRRVNYGYTF
TRBV7-7 | CASSHSGGEQYF
TRBV11-2 | CASSLEGINYGYTF
TRBV27 | CASRPQGWAGNTIYF
TRBV30 | CAWSVLLGTGALNEKLFF
TRBV5-4 | CASSLEWGAEYEQYF
TRBV29-1 | CSGGDGRYEQYF
TRBV5-5 | CASSLKGADTEAFF
TRBV19 | CASSIVGDRDYGYTF
TRBV5-8 | CASSLGGDSEQYF
TRBV14 | CASSQDYGGYEQYF
TRBV7-9 | CASSFQTGLNEKLFF
TRBV5-1 | CASSPGQGEVWGYTF
TRBV6-5 | CASSYSIPESGEKLFF
TRBV2 | CASSEGTGGPYEQYF
TRBV19 | CASSISGDLYSGANVLTF
TRBV25-1 | CASSDQLGPQTGELFF
TRBV6-6 | CASSYLFGEPLHF
TRBV5-1 | CASSWRREDTEAFF
TRBV12-5 | CASGLVLGTLNTEAFF
TRBV30 | CAGSVPGAGTDTQYF
TRBV11-2 | CASSPRQGNKNTEAFF
TRBV5-1 | CASRPAQGSQYEQYF
TRBV30 | CAWSDMGGSNEQYF
TRBV29-1 | CSVDDRVAYNEQFF
TRBV12-5 | CASGLVVAQGSRPNQPQHF
TRBV30 | CAWSSDTEAFF
TRBV5-1 | CASSLAEGVNTEAFF
TRBV4-1 | CASSQDTAPGGTQYF
TRBV7-9 | CASSSQGRYTF
TRBV5-1 | CASSLRTGPTGYTF
TRBV27 | CASSLAAEGGYGYTF
TRBV5-1 | CASLGLAGGPHEQFF
TRBV13 | CASTGGRNTGELFF